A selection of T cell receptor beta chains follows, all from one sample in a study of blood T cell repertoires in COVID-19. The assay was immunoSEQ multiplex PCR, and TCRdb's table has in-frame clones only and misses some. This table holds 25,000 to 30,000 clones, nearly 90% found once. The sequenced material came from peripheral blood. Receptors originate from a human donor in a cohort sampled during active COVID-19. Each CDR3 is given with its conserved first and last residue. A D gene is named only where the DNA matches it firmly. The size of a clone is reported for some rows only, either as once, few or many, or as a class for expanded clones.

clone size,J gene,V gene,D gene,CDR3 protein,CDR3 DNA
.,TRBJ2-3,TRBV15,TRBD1,CATSRGDRGYADTQYF,TGTGCCACCAGCAGGGGGGACAGGGGGTACGCAGATACGCAGTATTTT
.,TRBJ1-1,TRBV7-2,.,CASSLIGVAPTEAFF,TGTGCCAGCAGCTTGATCGGGGTTGCCCCCACTGAAGCTTTCTTT
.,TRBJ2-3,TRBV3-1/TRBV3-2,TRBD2,CASSPRLAGKTDTQYF,TGTGCCAGCAGCCCCAGGCTAGCGGGGAAAACAGATACGCAGTATTTT
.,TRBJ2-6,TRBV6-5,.,CASSYSGGGANVLTF,TGTGCCAGCAGTTACTCTGGCGGTGGGGCCAACGTCCTGACTTTC
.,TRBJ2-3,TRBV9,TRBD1,CASSSRTGEGPDTQYF,TGTGCCAGCAGCTCCCGGACAGGGGAGGGCCCAGATACGCAGTATTTT
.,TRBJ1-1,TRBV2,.,CASSESGSAEAFF,TGTGCCAGCAGTGAATCCGGGTCTGCTGAAGCTTTCTTT
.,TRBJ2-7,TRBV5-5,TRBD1,CASSLDGQALSYEQYF,TGTGCCAGCAGCCTGGACGGACAGGCACTCTCCTACGAGCAGTACTTC
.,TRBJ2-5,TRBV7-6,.,CASSLDIQETQYF,TGTGCCAGCAGCTTAGATATCCAAGAGACCCAGTACTTC
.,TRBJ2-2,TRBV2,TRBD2,CASSEAPSGGTTGELFF,TGTGCCAGCAGTGAAGCGCCGAGCGGGGGGACCACCGGGGAGCTGTTTTTT
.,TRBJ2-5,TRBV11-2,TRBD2,CASSLEGLAGGDEETQYF,TGTGCCAGCAGCTTAGAAGGCCTAGCGGGGGGGGACGAAGAGACCCAGTACTTC
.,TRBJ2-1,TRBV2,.,CASSGGPRGGNEQFF,TGTGCCAGCAGCGGGGGGCCGCGGGGTGGCAATGAGCAGTTCTTC
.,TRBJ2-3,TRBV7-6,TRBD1,CASSAGQGLGTDTQYF,TGTGCCAGCAGCGCGGGACAGGGGCTGGGCACAGATACGCAGTATTTT
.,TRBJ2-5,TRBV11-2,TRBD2,CASSRATSGIQETQYF,TGTGCCAGCAGCCGAGCAACTAGCGGGATCCAAGAGACCCAGTACTTC
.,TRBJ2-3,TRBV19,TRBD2,CGKGLAGGYSTDTQYF,TGTGGAAAGGGGCTAGCGGGGGGTTATAGCACAGATACGCAGTATTTT
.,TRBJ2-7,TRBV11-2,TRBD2,CASSLASGGFSYEQYF,TGTGCCAGCAGCTTAGCTAGCGGGGGTTTCTCCTACGAGCAGTACTTC
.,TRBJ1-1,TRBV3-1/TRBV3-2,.,CASSHTTGNTEAFF,TGTGCCAGCAGCCATACGACAGGGAACACTGAAGCTTTCTTT
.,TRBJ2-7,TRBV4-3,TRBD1,CASSQDEGTGSYEQYF,TGCGCCAGCAGCCAAGACGAAGGGACAGGATCCTACGAGCAGTACTTC
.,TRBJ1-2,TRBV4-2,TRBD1,CASSPTGQEEYYGYTF,TGTGCCAGCAGCCCAACTGGACAGGAGGAATACTATGGCTACACCTTC
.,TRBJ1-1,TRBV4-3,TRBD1,CASRAGGATEAFF,TGCGCCAGCAGGGCAGGGGGAGCAACTGAAGCTTTCTTT
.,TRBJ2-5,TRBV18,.,CASSPKATETQYF,TGTGCCAGCTCACCCAAAGCAACAGAGACCCAGTACTTC
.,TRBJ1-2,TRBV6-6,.,CASSPTGDYGYTF,TGTGCCAGCAGTCCCACAGGAGACTATGGCTACACCTTC
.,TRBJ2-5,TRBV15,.,CATSRRREETQYF,TGTGCCACCAGCAGACGTAGAGAGGAGACCCAGTACTTC
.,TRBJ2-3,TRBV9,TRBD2,CASSATSGGQTDTQYF,TGTGCCAGCAGCGCCACTAGCGGGGGGCAAACAGATACGCAGTATTTT
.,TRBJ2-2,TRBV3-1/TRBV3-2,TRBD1,CASSPRDRDTGELFF,TGTGCCAGCAGCCCCCGGGACAGGGACACCGGGGAGCTGTTTTTT
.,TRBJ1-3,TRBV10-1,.,CASSGAWRNTIYF,TGCGCCAGCAGTGGTGCCTGGAGGAACACCATATATTTT
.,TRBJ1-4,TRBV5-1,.,CASSGNRVRFEKLFF,TGCGCCAGCAGCGGGAACAGGGTGAGATTTGAAAAACTGTTTTTT
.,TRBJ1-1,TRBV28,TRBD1,CASCLDRVMNTEAFF,TGTGCCAGCTGCTTGGACAGGGTCATGAACACTGAAGCTTTCTTT
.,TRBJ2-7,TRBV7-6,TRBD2,CASSLVSGGAGSYEQYF,TGTGCCAGCAGCTTAGTATCCGGGGGGGCCGGGTCCTACGAGCAGTACTTC
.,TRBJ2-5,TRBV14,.,CASSQDTSGTQYF,TGTGCCAGCAGCCAAGATACGAGCGGGACCCAGTACTTC
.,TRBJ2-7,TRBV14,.,CASSHYSQGALYEQYF,TGTGCCAGCAGCCATTACTCGCAGGGTGCCCTCTACGAGCAGTACTTC
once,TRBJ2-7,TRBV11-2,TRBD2,CASSPTSGGTYEQYF,TGTGCCAGCAGCCCGACTAGCGGGGGGACCTACGAGCAGTACTTC
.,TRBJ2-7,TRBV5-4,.,CASSVEGGTYEQYF,TGTGCCAGCAGCGTCGAGGGCGGGACCTACGAGCAGTACTTC
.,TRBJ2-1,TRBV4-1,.,CASSPTRDEQFF,TGCGCCAGCAGCCCCACTAGGGATGAGCAGTTCTTC
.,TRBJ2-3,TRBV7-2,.,CASSLVHGDTQYF,TGTGCCAGCAGCTTAGTTCACGGAGATACGCAGTATTTT
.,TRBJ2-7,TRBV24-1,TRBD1,CATSDPGTGGREQYF,TGTGCCACCAGTGACCCCGGGACAGGGGGAAGAGAGCAGTACTTC
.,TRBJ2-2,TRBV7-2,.,CASSPRHPANTGELFF,TGTGCCAGCAGCCCGAGACATCCCGCGAACACCGGGGAGCTGTTTTTT
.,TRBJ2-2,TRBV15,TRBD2,CATTPGTSGGKGTGELFF,TGTGCCACCACCCCCGGGACTAGCGGGGGGAAGGGCACCGGGGAGCTGTTTTTT
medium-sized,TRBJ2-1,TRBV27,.,CASSSGMDSQGYNEQFF,TGTGCCAGCAGTTCTGGGATGGACAGTCAGGGGTACAATGAGCAGTTCTTC
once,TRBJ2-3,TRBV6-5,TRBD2,CASSSPSGAPDTQYF,TGTGCCAGCAGCTCTCCTAGCGGGGCCCCGGATACGCAGTATTTT
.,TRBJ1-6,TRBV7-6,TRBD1,CASSSRQGESPLHF,TGTGCCAGCAGCTCCAGACAGGGTGAATCACCCCTCCACTTT
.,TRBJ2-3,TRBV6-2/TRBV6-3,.,CASSPRGRGPITDTQYF,TGTGCCAGCAGCCCCAGAGGGCGCGGACCAATCACAGATACGCAGTATTTT
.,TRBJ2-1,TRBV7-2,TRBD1,CASSQLGPRDSFREQFF,TGTGCCAGCAGCCAACTAGGGCCCAGGGACAGCTTTCGTGAGCAGTTCTTC